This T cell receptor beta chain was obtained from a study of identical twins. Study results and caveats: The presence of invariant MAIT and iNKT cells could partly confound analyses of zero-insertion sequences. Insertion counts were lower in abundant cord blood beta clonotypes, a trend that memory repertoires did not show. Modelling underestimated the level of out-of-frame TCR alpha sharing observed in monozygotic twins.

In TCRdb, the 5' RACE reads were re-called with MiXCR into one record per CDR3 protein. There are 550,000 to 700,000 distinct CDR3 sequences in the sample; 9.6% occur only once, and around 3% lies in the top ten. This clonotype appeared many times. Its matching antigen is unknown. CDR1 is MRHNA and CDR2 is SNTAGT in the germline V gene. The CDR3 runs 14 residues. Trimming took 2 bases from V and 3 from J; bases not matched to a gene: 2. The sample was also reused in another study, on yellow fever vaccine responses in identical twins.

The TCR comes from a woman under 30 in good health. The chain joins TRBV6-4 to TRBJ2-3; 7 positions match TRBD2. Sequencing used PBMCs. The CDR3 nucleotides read TGTGCCAGCAGTGACGGCGGGGGAACAGATACGCAGTATTTT. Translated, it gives CASSDGGGTDTQYF.